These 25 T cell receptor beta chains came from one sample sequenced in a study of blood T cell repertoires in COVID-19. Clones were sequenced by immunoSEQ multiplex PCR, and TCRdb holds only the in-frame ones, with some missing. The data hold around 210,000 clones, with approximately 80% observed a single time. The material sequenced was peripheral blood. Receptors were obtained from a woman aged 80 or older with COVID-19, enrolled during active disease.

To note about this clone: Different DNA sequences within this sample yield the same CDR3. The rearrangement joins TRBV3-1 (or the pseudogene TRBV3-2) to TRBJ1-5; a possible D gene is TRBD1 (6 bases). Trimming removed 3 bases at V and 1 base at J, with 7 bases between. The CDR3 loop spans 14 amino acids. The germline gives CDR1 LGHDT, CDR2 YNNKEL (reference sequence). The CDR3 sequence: CASSQGASNQPQHF. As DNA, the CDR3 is TGTGCCAGCAGCCAGGGGGCGAGCAATCAGCCCCAGCATTTT.

The CDR3 sequence is CASMRIPYGYTF. In nucleotides, the CDR3 is TGTGCCAGCATGCGTATTCCCTATGGCTACACCTTC. The V gene is TRBV6-5, the J gene TRBJ1-2; D remains unclear. Per germline, CDR1 MNHEY and CDR2 SVGAGI. The V end was cut by 7 bases, the J end by 4 bases, with 10 bases between. This CDR3 contains 12 residues.

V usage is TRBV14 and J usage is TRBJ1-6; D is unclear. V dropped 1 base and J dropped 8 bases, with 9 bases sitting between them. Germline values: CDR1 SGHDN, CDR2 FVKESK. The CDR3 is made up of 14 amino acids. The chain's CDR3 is CASSQGNSHSPLHF. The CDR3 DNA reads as TGTGCCAGCAGCCAAGGGAACAGCCATTCACCCCTCCACTTT.

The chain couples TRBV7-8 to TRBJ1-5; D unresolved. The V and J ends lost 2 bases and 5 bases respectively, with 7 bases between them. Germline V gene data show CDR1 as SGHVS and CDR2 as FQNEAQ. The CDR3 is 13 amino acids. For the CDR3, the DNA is TGTGCCAGCAGCTTAATTTCCGATCAGCCCCAGCATTTT. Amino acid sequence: CASSLISDQPQHF. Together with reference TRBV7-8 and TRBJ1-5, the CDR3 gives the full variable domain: GAGVSQSPRYKVAKRGQDVALRCDPISGHVSLFWYQQALGQGPEFLTYFQNEAQLDKSGLPSDRFFAERPEGSVSTLKIQRTQQEDSAVYLCASSLISDQPQHFGDGTRLSIL.

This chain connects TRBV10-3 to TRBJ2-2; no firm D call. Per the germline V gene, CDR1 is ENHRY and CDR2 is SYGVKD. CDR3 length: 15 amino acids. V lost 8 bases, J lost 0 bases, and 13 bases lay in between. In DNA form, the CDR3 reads TGTGCCATCGGAGTTCCGGTTGCGAACACCGGGGAGCTGTTTTTT. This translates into CAIGVPVANTGELFF.

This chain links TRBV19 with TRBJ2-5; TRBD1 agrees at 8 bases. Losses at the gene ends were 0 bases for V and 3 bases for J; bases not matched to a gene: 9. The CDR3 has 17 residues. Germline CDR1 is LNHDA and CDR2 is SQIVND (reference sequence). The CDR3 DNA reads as TGTGCCAGTAGTATAGATGGTTGGCAGGGGGCGAAAGAGACCCAGTACTTC. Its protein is CASSIDGWQGAKETQYF. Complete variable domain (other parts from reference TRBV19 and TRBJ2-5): DGGITQSPKYLFRKEGQNVTLSCEQNLNHDAMYWYRQDPGQGLRLIYYSQIVNDFQKGDIAEGYSVSREKKESFPLTVTSAQKNPTAFYLCASSIDGWQGAKETQYFGPGTRLLVL.

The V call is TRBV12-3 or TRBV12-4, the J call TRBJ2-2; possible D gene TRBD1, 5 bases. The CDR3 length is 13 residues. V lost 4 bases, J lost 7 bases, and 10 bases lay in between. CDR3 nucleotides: TGTGCCAGCAGTTCCCGACAGCTCGGGGAGCTGTTTTTT. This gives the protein CASSSRQLGELFF.

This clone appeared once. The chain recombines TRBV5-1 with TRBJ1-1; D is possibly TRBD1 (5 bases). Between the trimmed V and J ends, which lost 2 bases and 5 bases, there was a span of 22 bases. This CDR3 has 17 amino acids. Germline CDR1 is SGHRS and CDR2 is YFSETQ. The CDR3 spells CASSLGATGWRGTEAFF. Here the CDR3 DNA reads TGCGCCAGCAGCTTAGGAGCCACAGGTTGGAGAGGAACTGAAGCTTTCTTT.

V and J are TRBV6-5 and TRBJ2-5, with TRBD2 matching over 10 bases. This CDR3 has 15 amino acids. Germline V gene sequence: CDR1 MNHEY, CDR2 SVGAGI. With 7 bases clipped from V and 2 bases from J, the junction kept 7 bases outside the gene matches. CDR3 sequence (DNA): TGTGCCAGCACTCCCTTAGCGGGGGGACAAGAGACCCAGTACTTC. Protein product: CASTPLAGGQETQYF.

The DNA for the CDR3 is TGTGCCAGCAGTCCGGGGGACCTGGCCACAGATACGCAGTATTTT. Translated, it gives CASSPGDLATDTQYF. The rearrangement joins TRBV6-4 to TRBJ2-3; tentative D call: TRBD2 (6 bases). The V gene's germline CDR1 is MRHNA and CDR2 SNTAGT. The ends were cut back, 5 bases at V and 2 bases at J, with 14 bases in the middle. This CDR3 has 15 residues.

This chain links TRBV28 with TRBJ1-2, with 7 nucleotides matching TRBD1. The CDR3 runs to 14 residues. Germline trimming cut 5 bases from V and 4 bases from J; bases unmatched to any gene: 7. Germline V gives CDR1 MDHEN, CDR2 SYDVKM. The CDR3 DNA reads TGTGCCAGCAGTGCCCGGACAGGCGCCTATGGCTACACCTTC. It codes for CASSARTGAYGYTF.

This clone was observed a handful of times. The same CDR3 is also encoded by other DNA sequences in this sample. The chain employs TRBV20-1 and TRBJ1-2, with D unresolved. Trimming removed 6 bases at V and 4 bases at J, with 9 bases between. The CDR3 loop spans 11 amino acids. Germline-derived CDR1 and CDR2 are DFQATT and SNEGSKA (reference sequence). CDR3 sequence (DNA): TGCAGTGCCCTACGGGGCTATGGCTACACCTTC. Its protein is CSALRGYGYTF.

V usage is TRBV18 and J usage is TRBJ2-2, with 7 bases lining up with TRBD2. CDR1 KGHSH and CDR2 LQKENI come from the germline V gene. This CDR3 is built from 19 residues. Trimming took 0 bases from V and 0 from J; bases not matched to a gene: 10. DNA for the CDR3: TGTGCCAGCTCACCACCCTCAATGAGGGCGGGAGCGAACACCGGGGAGCTGTTTTTT. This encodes CASSPPSMRAGANTGELFF.

The CDR3 bases are TGTGCCAGCACCACCGTGAGACAGGGAAGCTACACCTTC. Protein product: CASTTVRQGSYTF. This sequence joins TRBV2 and TRBJ1-2, with 7 bases aligning to TRBD1. The CDR3 sequence is 13 residues long. Trimming cost V 7 bases and J 9 bases; bases outside gene matches: 11. CDR1 is SNHLY and CDR2 is FYNNEI in the germline V gene. Together with reference TRBV2 and TRBJ1-2, the CDR3 gives the full variable domain: EPEVTQTPSHQVTQMGQEVILRCVPISNHLYFYWYRQILGQKVEFLVSFYNNEISEKSEIFDDQFSVERPDGSNFTLKIRSTKLEDSAMYFCASTTVRQGSYTFGSGTRLTVV.

CDR3 nucleotide sequence: TGTGCCAGCAGCACCGCGGGGGGGCCCTATGGCTACACCTTC. Translated, it gives CASSTAGGPYGYTF. V gene TRBV7-2 combines with J gene TRBJ1-2; the D gene is possibly TRBD1 (6 bases). V was shortened by 5 bases and J by 4 bases, with 14 bases between the two germline ends. Per germline, CDR1 SGHTA and CDR2 FQGNSA. The CDR3 loop spans 14 amino acids. The variable domain in full, with the rest retrieved from reference TRBV7-2 and TRBJ1-2, is GAGVSQSPSNKVTEKGKDVELRCDPISGHTALYWYRQSLGQGLEFLIYFQGNSAPDKSGLPSDRFSAERTGGSVSTLTIQRTQQEDSAVYLCASSTAGGPYGYTFGSGTRLTVV.

The CDR3 DNA follows: TGTGCCAGCAGCTTAGCGGTGGGGCCCCGAAATACGCAGTATTTT. It is translated as CASSLAVGPRNTQYF. The chain combines TRBV11-2 with TRBJ2-3; possible D gene TRBD1, 5 bases. V lost 1 base and J lost 7, with 15 bases in between. Germline CDR1 is SGHAT and CDR2 is FQNNGV. The CDR3 loop spans 15 amino acids.

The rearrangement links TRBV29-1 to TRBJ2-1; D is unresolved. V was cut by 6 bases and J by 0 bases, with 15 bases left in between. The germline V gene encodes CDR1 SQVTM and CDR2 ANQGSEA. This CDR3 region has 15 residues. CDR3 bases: TGCAGCGTCCTAGAAAGGCCTAGCTCCTACAATGAGCAGTTCTTC. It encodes CSVLERPSSYNEQFF.

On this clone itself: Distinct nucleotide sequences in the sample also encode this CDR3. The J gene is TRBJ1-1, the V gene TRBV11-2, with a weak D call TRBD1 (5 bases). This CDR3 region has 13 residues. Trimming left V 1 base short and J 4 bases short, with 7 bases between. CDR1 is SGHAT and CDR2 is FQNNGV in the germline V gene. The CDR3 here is CASSLVQGTEAFF. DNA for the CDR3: TGTGCCAGCAGCTTAGTCCAGGGCACTGAAGCTTTCTTT.

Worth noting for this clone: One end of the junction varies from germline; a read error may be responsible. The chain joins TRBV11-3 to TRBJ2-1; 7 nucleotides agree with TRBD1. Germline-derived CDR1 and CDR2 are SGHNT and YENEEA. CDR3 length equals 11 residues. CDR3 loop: CASSHGQEQFF. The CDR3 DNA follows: TGTGCCAGCAGCCACGGACAGGAGCAATTCTTC. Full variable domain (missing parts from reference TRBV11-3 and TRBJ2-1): EAGVVQSPRYKIIEKKQPVAFWCNPISGHNTLYWYLQNLGQGPELLIRYENEEAVDDSQLPKDRFSAERLKGVDSTLKIQPAELGDSAVYLCASSHGQEQFFGPGTRLTVL.

CDR3 amino acids: CASSVHGRGLGEQFF. CDR3 DNA: TGTGCCAGCAGTGTCCACGGGAGGGGCTTGGGTGAGCAGTTCTTC. The rearrangement uses TRBV2 and TRBJ2-1, with 8 bases fitting TRBD2. The germline V gene encodes CDR1 SNHLY and CDR2 FYNNEI. The CDR3 is 15 residues long. J gave up 9 bases and V 4 bases, and 11 bases lay outside the gene matches.

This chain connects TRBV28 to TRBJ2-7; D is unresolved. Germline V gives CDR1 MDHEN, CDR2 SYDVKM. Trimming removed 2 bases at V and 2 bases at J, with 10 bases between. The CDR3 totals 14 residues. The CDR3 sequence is CASSLVYGPYEQYF. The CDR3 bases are TGTGCCAGCAGTTTAGTTTACGGTCCCTACGAGCAGTACTTC.

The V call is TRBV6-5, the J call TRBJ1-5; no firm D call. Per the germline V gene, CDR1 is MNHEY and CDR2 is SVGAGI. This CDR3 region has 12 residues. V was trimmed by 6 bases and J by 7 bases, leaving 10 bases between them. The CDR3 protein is CASRSTDQPQHF. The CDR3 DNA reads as TGTGCCAGCAGATCCACAGACCAGCCCCAGCATTTT.

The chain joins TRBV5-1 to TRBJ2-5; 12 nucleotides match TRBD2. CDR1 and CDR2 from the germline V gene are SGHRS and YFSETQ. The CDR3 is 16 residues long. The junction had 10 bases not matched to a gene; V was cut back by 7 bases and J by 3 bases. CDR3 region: CASRRLAGDLKETQYF. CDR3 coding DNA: TGCGCCAGCCGCAGACTAGCGGGAGATCTTAAAGAGACCCAGTACTTC.

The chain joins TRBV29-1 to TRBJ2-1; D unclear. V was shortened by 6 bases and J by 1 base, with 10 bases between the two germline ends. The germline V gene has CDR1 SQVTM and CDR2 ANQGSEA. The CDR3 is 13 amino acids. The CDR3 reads CSVTSVSYNEQFF. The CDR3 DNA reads TGCAGCGTAACCAGCGTTTCCTACAATGAGCAGTTCTTC.

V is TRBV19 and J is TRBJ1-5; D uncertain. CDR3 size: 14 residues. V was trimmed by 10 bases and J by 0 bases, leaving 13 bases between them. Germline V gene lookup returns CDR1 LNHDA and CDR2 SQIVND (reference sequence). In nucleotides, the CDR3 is TGTGCCACCTCGTTGGCTTATAGCAATCAGCCCCAGCATTTT. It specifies CATSLAYSNQPQHF. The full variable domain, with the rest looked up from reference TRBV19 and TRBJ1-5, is DGGITQSPKYLFRKEGQNVTLSCEQNLNHDAMYWYRQDPGQGLRLIYYSQIVNDFQKGDIAEGYSVSREKKESFPLTVTSAQKNPTAFYLCATSLAYSNQPQHFGDGTRLSIL.